The 7 T cell receptor beta chains listed next were all sequenced from one sample in a study of T cell responses to AZD1222 COVID-19 vaccine. The protocol was immunoSEQ multiplex PCR, while the TCRdb copy is restricted to in-frame clones and leaves out a portion. The repertoire holds 80,000 to 100,000 clones, with 89% as singletons. Sequencing used peripheral blood, obtained on day 0 of MenACWY control vaccination. These receptors were taken from an adult in good health.

This clone was seen just once. The genes are TRBV7-2 and TRBJ1-6; D call uncertain. Germline assignment: CDR1 SGHTA and CDR2 FQGNSA. The CDR3 loop spans 15 amino acids. V lost 1 base, J lost 9 bases, and 13 bases lay in between. The CDR3 loop reads CASSLVARTGSPLHF. As DNA, the CDR3 is TGTGCCAGCAGCTTAGTGGCCAGGACGGGTTCACCCCTCCACTTT.

The CDR3 DNA reads TGTGCCAGCAGTTTCGAGGGATCGACTGAAGCTTTCTTT. It is translated as CASSFEGSTEAFF. This chain connects TRBV12-3 or TRBV12-4 to TRBJ1-1; D remains unclear. This CDR3 has 13 residues. V was cut by 3 bases and J by 5 bases, with 10 bases left in between.

V usage is TRBV7-2 and J usage is TRBJ1-3; tentatively, D is TRBD1 (6 bases). Germline assignment: CDR1 SGHTA and CDR2 FQGNSA. The V end lost 5 bases, the J end lost 4 bases, and 21 bases lay between the germline ends. The CDR3 sequence is 17 residues long. In nucleotides, the CDR3 is TGTGCCAGCAGCCCTACAAAAGGATCAGGGGTCGGAAACACCATATATTTT. Encoded protein: CASSPTKGSGVGNTIYF.

The chain employs TRBV5-6 and TRBJ2-4; 10 positions match TRBD1. The CDR3 spans 17 residues. The ends lost 4 bases at V and 3 bases at J; junction bases unmatched: 10. Germline V gives CDR1 SGHDT, CDR2 YYEEEE. Here the CDR3 DNA reads TGTGCCAGCAGCCCTACCCGAGACAGGGGGCTCAAAAACATTCAGTACTTC. Protein sequence: CASSPTRDRGLKNIQYF.

The V call is TRBV5-1, the J call TRBJ2-3, with D hard to call. CDR3 size: 12 residues. Germline CDR1 is SGHRS and CDR2 is YFSETQ. Trimming took off 4 bases at V and 2 bases at J, with 5 bases between the two ends. The CDR3 here is CASSASTDTQYF. The CDR3 region has the DNA TGCGCCAGCAGCGCCTCCACAGATACGCAGTATTTT.

V usage is TRBV21-1 and J usage is TRBJ2-3; the table's TRBD1 call for D was not verified on the DNA. TRBV21-1 counts as a pseudogene. This CDR3 region has 21 residues. CDR3 in amino acids: CASSSTLRDRGLISFTDTQYF. Here the CDR3 DNA reads TGTGCCAGCAGCTCGACGCTGCGGGACAGGGGGCTTATTTCCTTCACAGATACGCAGTATTTT.

This chain links TRBV27 with TRBJ2-2, with TRBD2 identical over 11 bases. V shed 4 bases, J shed 5 bases, and the junction held 15 bases outside the gene matches. The CDR3 contains 19 residues. Per the germline V gene, CDR1 is MNHEY and CDR2 is SMNVEV (reference sequence). The CDR3 spells CASSSRPPPTSGGTGELFF. CDR3 coding DNA: TGTGCCAGCAGTTCAAGACCTCCTCCCACTAGCGGGGGTACCGGGGAGCTGTTTTTT.